This TCR beta chain was captured by sequencing in a study of OX40 agonist ivuxolimab in advanced cancers. Study-wide background: Hepatocellular carcinoma, melanoma, renal cell or head and neck cancer occurred in dose-escalation patients. With a range of roughly 23 to 79, age averaged about 59 years, and about 83% were male. Enrollees could have had prior anti-PD-1, anti-PD-L1 or anti-CTLA-4 therapy, which under 50% had received. Study findings and constraints: Certain nonresponders likewise exhibited a low normalized T-cell clonal expansion.

Trimming shortened V by 5 bases and J by 3 bases, and 11 bases separated the two germline ends. CDR3 length equals 14 residues. Germline-derived CDR1 and CDR2 are SGHTA and FQGNSA. The data were produced by immunoSEQ multiplex PCR, yet TCRdb's version contains in-frame clones alone and is incomplete. The sample includes around 55,000 clones, about nine tenths seen only once; the top ten take roughly an eighth. Comment on this clone: What it binds is not known.

Sequenced here: CD4+ or CD8+ T cells sorted from blood, sampled in a trial of the OX40 agonist ivuxolimab. The receptor was isolated from an adult with an advanced solid tumor such as melanoma, head and neck, liver or kidney cancer. J is TRBJ1-5 and V is TRBV7-2; D is possibly TRBD1 (5 bases). CDR3 in amino acids: CASSLGAANQPQHF. CDR3 bases: TGTGCCAGCAGCCTAGGGGCTGCCAATCAGCCCCAGCATTTT.